A single sample gave rise to the 10 T cell receptor beta chains below, sequenced in a study of follicular helper T cells after annual influenza vaccination. The assay was immunoSEQ multiplex PCR, and TCRdb's table has in-frame clones only and misses some. The sample contains 10,000 to 15,000 clones, under 80% of which appear only once. The time point is: 2014-2015 season, pre-vaccination. The starting material was CXCR5- memory CD4+ T cells sorted from blood, obtained on the day of influenza vaccination. These receptors came from an adult who received the influenza vaccine.

The chain joins TRBV7-8 to TRBJ2-1; 13 bases line up with TRBD2. The CDR3 covers 17 residues. Looked up from germline, CDR1 is SGHVS and CDR2 is FQNEAQ. V lost 5 bases, J lost 1 base, and 5 bases stayed unmatched. For the CDR3, the DNA is TGTGCCAGCAGCCCGAGACTAGCGGGGGGTTCCTACAATGAGCAGTTCTTC. Its protein product is CASSPRLAGGSYNEQFF.

This clone has more than one count but fewer than ten. This chain connects TRBV11-3 to TRBJ2-7, with 7 nucleotides matching TRBD2. Germline V gives CDR1 SGHNT, CDR2 YENEEA. CDR3 length equals 13 residues. V was clipped by 5 bases and J by 0 bases; unmatched bases: 1. The CDR3 region is CASSPGGSYEQYF. CDR3 nucleotides: TGTGCCAGCAGCCCGGGGGGCTCCTACGAGCAGTACTTC.

This clone was seen once. The rearrangement uses TRBV7-3 and TRBJ2-1; the match to TRBD2 covers 9 bases. The CDR3 runs 16 residues. Germline assignment: CDR1 SGHTA and CDR2 FQGTGA. The ends lost 0 bases at V and 5 bases at J; junction bases unmatched: 5. The CDR3 reads CASSLTLAGDHNEQFF. The CDR3 DNA sequence: TGTGCCAGCAGCTTAACTTTAGCGGGGGATCACAATGAGCAGTTCTTC.

A single count supports this clone. The chain is built from TRBV19 and TRBJ1-5, with TRBD1 as a possible D gene (5 bases). Germline CDR1 reads LNHDA; CDR2 reads SQIVND (reference sequence). V lost 3 bases and J 4 bases, leaving 10 bases between the germline ends. CDR3 length equals 14 residues. CDR3 residues: CASSISGGNQPQHF. CDR3 sequence (DNA): TGTGCCAGTAGTATCTCGGGGGGTAATCAGCCCCAGCATTTT.

V and J are TRBV6-6 and TRBJ2-7; 7 positions agree with TRBD1. From germline, CDR1 is MNHNY and CDR2 SVGAGI (reference sequence). V shed 5 bases and J 2 bases; nucleotides not matched to a gene: 12. This CDR3 has 16 residues. The CDR3 loop reads CASSKGQNPSPYEQYF. Written as DNA, the CDR3 is TGTGCCAGCAGTAAGGGACAGAACCCCTCACCCTACGAGCAGTACTTC.

CDR3 bases: TGTGCCAGCAGTTACTCAGAAAATAATTCACCCCTCCACTTT. Translating gives CASSYSENNSPLHF. The V and J genes are TRBV6-5 and TRBJ1-6, with D unresolved. CDR1 is MNHEY, CDR2 SVGAGI, per germline. The CDR3 has 14 residues. V was shortened by 0 bases and J by 5 bases, with 5 bases between the two germline ends.

This clone was counted a few times. The chain uses TRBV11-3 and TRBJ1-6; D gene ambiguous. Trimming removed 3 bases from V and 9 bases from J, with 15 bases in between. Germline values: CDR1 SGHNT, CDR2 YENEEA. CDR3 length equals 15 residues. CDR3 loop: CASSFGGQLPSPLHF. CDR3 nucleotide sequence: TGTGCCAGCAGCTTTGGCGGGCAGCTCCCTTCACCCCTCCACTTT.

This chain connects TRBV7-9 to TRBJ1-2; 8 bases line up with TRBD1. V dropped 5 bases and J dropped 6; count of bases not matched to a gene: 5. CDR3 size: 13 residues. From germline, CDR1 is SEHNR and CDR2 FQNEAQ (reference sequence). CDR3 bases: TGTGCCAGCAGCCTACAGGGGGTTGATGGCTACACCTTC. This codes for CASSLQGVDGYTF.

This clone was seen more than once but under ten times. V and J are TRBV29-1 and TRBJ1-2; D may be TRBD1 (5 bases). Looked up from germline, CDR1 is SQVTM and CDR2 is ANQGSEA. The CDR3 length is 12 residues. V lost 2 bases to trimming and J lost 4 bases, with 8 bases between them. This CDR3 is CSVEPDTYGYTF. The DNA for the CDR3 is TGCAGCGTTGAACCGGACACCTATGGCTACACCTTC.

The chain is built from TRBV10-3 and TRBJ2-7, with D possibly being TRBD2 (7 bases). The CDR3 is 15 residues long. Trimming cost V 8 bases and J 0 bases, with 17 bases left between them. Germline CDR1 ENHRY, CDR2 SYGVKD. CDR3 coding DNA: TGTGCCATCGGGCGAGGGGGGGACCTCTCCTACGAGCAGTACTTC. Protein sequence: CAIGRGGDLSYEQYF.